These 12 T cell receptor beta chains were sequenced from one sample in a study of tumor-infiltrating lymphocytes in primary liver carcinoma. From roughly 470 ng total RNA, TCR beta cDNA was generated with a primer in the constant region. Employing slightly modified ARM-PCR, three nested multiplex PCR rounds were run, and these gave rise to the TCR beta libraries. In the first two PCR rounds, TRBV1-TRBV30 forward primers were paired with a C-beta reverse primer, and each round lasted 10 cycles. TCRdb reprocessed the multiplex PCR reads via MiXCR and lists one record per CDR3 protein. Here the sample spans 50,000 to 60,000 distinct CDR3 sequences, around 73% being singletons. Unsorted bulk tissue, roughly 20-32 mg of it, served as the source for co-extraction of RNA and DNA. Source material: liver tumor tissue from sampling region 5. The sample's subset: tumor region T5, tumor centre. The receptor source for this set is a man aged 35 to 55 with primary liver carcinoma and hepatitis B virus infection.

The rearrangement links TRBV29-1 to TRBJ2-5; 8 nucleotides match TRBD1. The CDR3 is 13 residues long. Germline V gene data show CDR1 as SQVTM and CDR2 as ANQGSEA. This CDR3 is CGCQGADSKIQYF. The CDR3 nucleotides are TGCGGCTGCCAGGGGGCGGATTCCAAGATCCAGTACTTC.

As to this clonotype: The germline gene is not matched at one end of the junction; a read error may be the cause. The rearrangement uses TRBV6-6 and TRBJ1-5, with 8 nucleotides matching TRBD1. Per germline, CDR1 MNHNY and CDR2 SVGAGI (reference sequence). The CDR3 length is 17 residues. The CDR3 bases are TGTGCCAGCAGTTGGGTTCAGGGGGCTGATACCAATCAGCACCAGCATTTT. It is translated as CASSWVQGADTNQHQHF.

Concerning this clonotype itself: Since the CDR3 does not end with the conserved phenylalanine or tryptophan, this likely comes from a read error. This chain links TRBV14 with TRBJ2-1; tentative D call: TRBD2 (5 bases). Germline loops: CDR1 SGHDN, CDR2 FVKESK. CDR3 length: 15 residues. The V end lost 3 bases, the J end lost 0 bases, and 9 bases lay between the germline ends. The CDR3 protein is CASSQYRDSYNEQFL. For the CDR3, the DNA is TGTGCCAGCAGCCAGTATCGGGACTCCTACAATGAGCAGTTCTTA.

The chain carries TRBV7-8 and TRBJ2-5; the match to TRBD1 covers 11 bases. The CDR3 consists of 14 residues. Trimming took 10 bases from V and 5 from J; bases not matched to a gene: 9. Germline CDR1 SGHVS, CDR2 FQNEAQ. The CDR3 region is CANSRDRGIETQYF. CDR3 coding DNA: TGTGCCAATAGCAGGGACAGGGGGATTGAGACCCAGTACTTC.

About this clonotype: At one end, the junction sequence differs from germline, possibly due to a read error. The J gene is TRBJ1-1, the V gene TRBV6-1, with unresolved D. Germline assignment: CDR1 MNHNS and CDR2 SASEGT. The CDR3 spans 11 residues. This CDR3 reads CVSTTDGGAFF. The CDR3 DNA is TGTGTCAGCACCACGGACGGAGGAGCTTTCTTT.

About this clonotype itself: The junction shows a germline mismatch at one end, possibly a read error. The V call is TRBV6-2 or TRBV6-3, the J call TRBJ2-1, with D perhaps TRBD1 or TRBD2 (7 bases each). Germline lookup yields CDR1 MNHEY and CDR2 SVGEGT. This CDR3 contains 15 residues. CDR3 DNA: TGTACCAGCAGCTTACTCGACAGGGACTATAATGAGCAGTTCTTC. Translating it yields CTSSLLDRDYNEQFF.

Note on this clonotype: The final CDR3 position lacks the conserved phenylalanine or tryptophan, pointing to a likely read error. The CDR3 bases are TGTGCCAGCAGTGCCCCCCTATATGGATACACCTCT. This codes for CASSAPLYGYTS. J is TRBJ1-2 and V is TRBV6-1; D call uncertain. From germline, CDR1 is MNHNS and CDR2 SASEGT. The CDR3 covers 12 residues.

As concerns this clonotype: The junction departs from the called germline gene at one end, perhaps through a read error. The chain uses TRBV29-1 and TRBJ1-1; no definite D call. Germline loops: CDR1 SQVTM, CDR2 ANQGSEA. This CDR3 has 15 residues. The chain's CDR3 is CSIGGGWGINTDAFF. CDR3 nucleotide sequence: TGCAGCATTGGTGGAGGATGGGGTATTAACACTGATGCTTTCTTT.

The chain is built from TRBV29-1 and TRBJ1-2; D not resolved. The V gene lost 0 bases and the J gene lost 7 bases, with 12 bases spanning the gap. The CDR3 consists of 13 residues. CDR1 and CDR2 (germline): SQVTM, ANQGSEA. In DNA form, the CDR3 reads TGCAGCGTTGAAGAGGGTGGTATTGGTGGCTACACCTTC. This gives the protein CSVEEGGIGGYTF.

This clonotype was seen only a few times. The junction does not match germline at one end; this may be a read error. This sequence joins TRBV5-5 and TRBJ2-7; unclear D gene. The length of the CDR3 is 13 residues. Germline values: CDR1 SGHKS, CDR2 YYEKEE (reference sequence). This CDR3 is CASSFGRPYGQYF. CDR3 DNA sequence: TGTGCCAGCAGCTTTGGACGCCCCTACGGGCAGTACTTC.

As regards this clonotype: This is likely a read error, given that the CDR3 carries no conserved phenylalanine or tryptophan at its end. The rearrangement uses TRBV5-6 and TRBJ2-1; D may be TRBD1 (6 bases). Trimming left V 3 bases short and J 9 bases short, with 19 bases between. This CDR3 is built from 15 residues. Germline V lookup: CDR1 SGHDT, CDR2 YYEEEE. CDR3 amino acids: CASSWGLDVDSEQFS. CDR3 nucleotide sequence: TGTGCCAGCAGCTGGGGGCTAGATGTCGACAGTGAGCAGTTCTCC.

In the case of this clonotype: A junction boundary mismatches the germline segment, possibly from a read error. The CDR3 DNA sequence: TGTGCGAGCAGTTTAATGGCCAACTATGGCTACATCTTC. Translating gives CASSLMANYGYIF. V and J are TRBV28 and TRBJ1-2; unclear D gene. CDR1 is MDHEN, CDR2 SYDVKM, per germline. The CDR3 is made up of 13 amino acids.